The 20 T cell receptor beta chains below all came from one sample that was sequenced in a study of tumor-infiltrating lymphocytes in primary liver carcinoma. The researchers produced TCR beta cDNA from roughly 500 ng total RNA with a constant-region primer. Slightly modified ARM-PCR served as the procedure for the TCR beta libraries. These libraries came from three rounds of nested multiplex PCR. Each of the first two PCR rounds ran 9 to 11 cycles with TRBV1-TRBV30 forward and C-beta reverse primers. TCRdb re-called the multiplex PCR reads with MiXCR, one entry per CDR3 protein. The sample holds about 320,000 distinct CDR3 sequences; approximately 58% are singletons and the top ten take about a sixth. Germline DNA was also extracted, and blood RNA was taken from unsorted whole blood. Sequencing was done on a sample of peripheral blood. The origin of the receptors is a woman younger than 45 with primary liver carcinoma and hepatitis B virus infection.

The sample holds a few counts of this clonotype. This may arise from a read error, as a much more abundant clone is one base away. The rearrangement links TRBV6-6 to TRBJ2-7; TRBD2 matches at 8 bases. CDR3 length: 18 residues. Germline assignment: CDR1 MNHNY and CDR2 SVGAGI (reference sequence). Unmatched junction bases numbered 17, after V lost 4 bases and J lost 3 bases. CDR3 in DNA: TGTGCCAGCAGTTGCAAATCTAGCGGGTACCTTGGTGACTACGAGCAGTACTTC. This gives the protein CASSCKSSGYLGDYEQYF.

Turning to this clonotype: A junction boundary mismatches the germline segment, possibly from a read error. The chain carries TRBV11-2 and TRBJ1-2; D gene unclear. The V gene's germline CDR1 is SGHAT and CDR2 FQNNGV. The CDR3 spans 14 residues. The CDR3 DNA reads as TGTGCCAACAGCTTAGTCGGCAGTTCCTATGGCTACACGTTC. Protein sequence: CANSLVGSSYGYTF.

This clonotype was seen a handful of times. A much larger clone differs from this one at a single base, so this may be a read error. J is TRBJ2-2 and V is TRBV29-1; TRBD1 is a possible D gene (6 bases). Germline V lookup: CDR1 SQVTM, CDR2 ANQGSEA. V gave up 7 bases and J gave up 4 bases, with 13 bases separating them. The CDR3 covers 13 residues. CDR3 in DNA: TGCAGCGCCGGGACATGGTCCACCGGGGAGCTGTTTTTT. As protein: CSAGTWSTGELFF.

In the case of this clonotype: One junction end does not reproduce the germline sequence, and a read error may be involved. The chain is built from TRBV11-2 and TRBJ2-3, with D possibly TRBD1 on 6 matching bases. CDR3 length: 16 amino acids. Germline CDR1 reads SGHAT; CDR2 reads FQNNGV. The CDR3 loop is CASSSRGSRSADTQYF. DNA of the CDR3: TGTGCCAGTAGCTCCAGGGGTTCTCGGAGCGCAGATACGCAGTATTTT.

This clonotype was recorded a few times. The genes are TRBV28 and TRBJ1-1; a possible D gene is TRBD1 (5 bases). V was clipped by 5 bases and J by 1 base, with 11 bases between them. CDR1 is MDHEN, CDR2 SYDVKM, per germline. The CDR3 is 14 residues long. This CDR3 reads CASSPRQTNTEAFF. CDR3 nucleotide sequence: TGTGCCAGCAGTCCTCGACAGACGAACACTGAAGCTTTCTTT.

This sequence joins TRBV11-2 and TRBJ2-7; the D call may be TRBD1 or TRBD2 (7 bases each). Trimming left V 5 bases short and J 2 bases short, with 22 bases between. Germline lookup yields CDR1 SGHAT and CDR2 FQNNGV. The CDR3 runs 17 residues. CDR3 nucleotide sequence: TGTGCCAGCAGCCAAATTAGGGGAGGGGGCACACCCTACGAGCAGTACTTC. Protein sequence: CASSQIRGGGTPYEQYF.

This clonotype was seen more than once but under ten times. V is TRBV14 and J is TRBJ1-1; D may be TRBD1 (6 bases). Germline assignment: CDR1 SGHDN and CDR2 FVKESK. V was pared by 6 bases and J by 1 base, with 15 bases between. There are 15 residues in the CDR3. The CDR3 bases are TGTGCCAGCAGTCAATCCGGGACAAAGAACACTGAAGCTTTCTTT. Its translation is CASSQSGTKNTEAFF.

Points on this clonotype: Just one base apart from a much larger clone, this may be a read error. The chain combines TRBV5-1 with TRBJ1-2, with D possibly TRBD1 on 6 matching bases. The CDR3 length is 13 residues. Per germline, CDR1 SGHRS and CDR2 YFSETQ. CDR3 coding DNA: TGCGTCAGCAGCGCGACAGGTCCTTATGGCTACACCTTC. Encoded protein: CVSSATGPYGYTF.

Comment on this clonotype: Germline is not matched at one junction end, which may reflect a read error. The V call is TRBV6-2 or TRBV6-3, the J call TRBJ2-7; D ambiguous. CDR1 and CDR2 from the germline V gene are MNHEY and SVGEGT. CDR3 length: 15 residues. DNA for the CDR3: TGTGCCAGCAGCCCCCTTCGACCCAGCTCCTACGAGCAGTATTTC. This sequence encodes CASSPLRPSSYEQYF.

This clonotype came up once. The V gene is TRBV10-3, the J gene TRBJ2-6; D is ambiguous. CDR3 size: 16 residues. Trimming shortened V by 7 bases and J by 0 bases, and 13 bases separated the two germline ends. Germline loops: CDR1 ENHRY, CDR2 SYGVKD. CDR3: CAIMERTRSGANVLTF. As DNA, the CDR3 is TGTGCCATCATGGAACGGACCCGCTCTGGGGCCAACGTCCTGACTTTC.

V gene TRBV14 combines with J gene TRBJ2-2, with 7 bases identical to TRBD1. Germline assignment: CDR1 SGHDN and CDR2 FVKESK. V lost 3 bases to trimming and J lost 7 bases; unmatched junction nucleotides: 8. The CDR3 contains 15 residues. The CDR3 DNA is TGTGCCAGCAGCCATGGGTACAGGGGAGTCGGGGAGCTGTTTTTT. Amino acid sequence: CASSHGYRGVGELFF.

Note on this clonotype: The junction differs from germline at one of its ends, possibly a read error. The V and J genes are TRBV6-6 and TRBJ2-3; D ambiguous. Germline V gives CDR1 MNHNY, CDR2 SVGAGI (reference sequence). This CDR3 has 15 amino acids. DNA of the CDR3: TGTGCCAGCATTTACTCGTGGGGTTCCCCAGATACGCAGTATTTT. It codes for CASIYSWGSPDTQYF.

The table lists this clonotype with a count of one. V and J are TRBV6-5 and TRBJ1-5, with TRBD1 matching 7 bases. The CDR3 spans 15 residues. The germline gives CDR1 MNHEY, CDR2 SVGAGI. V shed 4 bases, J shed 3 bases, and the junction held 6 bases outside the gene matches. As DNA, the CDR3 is TGTGCCAGCAGTTCGGACAGGTGCACCAATCAGCCCCAGCATTTT. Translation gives CASSSDRCTNQPQHF.

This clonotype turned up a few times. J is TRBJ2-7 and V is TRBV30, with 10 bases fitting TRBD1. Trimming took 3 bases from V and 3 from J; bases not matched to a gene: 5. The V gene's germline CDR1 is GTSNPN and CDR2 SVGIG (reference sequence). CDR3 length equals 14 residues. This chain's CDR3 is CAWSTGTGVYEQYF. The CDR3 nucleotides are TGTGCCTGGAGCACCGGGACAGGGGTCTACGAGCAGTACTTC.

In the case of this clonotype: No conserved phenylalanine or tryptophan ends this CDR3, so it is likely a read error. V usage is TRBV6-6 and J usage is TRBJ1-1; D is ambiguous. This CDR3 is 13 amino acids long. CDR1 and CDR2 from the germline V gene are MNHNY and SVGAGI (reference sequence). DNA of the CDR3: TGTGCCAGCAACCAGTTTACGAACAGTGAAGCTTTCTCT. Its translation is CASNQFTNSEAFS.

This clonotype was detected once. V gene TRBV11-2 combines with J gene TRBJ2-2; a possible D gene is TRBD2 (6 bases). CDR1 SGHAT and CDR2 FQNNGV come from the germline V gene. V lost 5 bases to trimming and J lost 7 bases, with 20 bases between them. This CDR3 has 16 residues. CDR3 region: CASSLVLSGVVGELFF. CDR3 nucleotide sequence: TGTGCCAGCAGCCTGGTACTATCGGGAGTTGTCGGGGAGCTGTTTTTT.

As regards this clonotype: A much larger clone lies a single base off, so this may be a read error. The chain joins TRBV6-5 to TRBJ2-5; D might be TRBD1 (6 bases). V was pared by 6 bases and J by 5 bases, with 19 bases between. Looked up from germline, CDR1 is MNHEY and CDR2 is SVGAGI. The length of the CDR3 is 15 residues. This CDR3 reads CASRSTGLSGETQYF. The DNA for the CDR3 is TGTGCCAGCAGGTCAACAGGGCTTAGTGGGGAGACCCAGTACTTC.

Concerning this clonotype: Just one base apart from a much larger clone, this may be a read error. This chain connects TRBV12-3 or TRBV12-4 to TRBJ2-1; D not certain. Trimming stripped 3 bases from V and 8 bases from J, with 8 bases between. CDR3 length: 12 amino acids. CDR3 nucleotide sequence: TGTGCCAGCAGTTTGCCTTTCGATGAGCAGTTCTTC. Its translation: CASSLPFDEQFF.

For the CDR3, the DNA is TGTGCCAGCATCTACCGCGGGACAGGGAAGGAGACCCAGTACTTC. Translating it yields CASIYRGTGKETQYF. The chain employs TRBV7-8 and TRBJ2-5; 9 positions agree with TRBD1. The junction had 11 bases not matched to a gene; V was cut back by 7 bases and J by 5 bases. The CDR3 is made up of 15 amino acids. CDR1 is SGHVS, CDR2 FQNEAQ, per germline.

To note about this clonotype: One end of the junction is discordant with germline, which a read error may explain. The DNA of the CDR3 is TGTGCCAGCAGCATTCGACAGGGGTCCAGTGAAAAACCGTTTTTT. It translates to CASSIRQGSSEKPFF. The V gene is TRBV5-4, the J gene TRBJ1-4; 8 bases agree with TRBD1. The germline gives CDR1 SGHNT, CDR2 YYREEE (reference sequence). The CDR3 has 15 amino acids.